This T cell receptor (beta chain) was documented in a study of shared clonotypes between healthy human individuals (dated by TCRdb to the early 2020s). In terms of the full investigation: A couple of women and a few men aged 18 to 49 years were included in the cohort. To increase sequencing depth and limit assay-specific biases, TCR repertoire library preparation and sequencing were carried out by different laboratories using diverse techniques. To estimate repertoire size and how much clonotypes are shared between individuals, the study performed deep sequencing of blood TCR repertoires from a few healthy adults. Per donor, leukapheresis produced somewhere between about 0.85 and 10 billion PBMCs. For each donor, CD4 naive and CD4 memory were each given three plates, CD8 naive was given two plates, and CD8 memory was given one plate. Summary of the overall study and its limitations: Sampling was restricted to blood, and TCR repertoires in tissue are likely to differ from TCR repertoires in blood. When several donors were compared, the shared fraction of clonotypes was roughly 5% for naive CD4, 3.5% for naive CD8, 2% to 2.5% for memory CD4, and around 0.4% for memory CD8. The small number of donors limited the genetic and exposure-history diversity represented. Based on pairwise subsampling, the degree of clonotype sharing among donors was expected to be affected by sequencing depth. Compared with non-shared clonotypes, the clonotypes found in all four sorted-subset donors had higher generation probabilities. Incomplete sequencing was indicated by rarefaction of sorted-subset datasets, despite the large sequencing depth. Larger estimated clonotype richness was generally found for naive subsets than for memory subsets.

TCR CDR3 regions were amplified from genomic DNA by multiplex PCR using the deep immunoSEQ assay. Extracted genomic DNA from each cell subset was distributed evenly across all wells of several immunoSEQ 96-well plates, and each plate was treated as a replicate. For sorted subsets, 150 to 200 ng genomic DNA, equal to 30,000 or so T cell genomes, was loaded into each replicate PCR. Purified libraries were measured with a Qubit 3.0 fluorometer, size-checked on a Bioanalyzer 2100, and measured again with the KAPA Library Quantification kit. A separate single-read 150-cycle Illumina NextSeq 550 flow cell was used to sequence each immunoSEQ 96-well plate. Per the source publication's procedure: The immunoSEQ output contained only junctional sequences without quality scores, so filtering could not match that applied to full-length reads. Sequences were annotated with PyIR, a Python wrapper for IgBLAST v1.9, using IMGT germline references to assign V/J genes and CDR3. Reads with weak V/J assignments (E-value above 1e-6), missing CDR3, stop codons, out-of-frame junctions, or ambiguous translated residues were removed. V3J clonotypes were defined by identical inferred V gene, J gene, and CDR3 amino acid sequence. To compute the percentage overlap between repertoires, the number of shared unique clonotypes was divided by the size of the smaller repertoire. Richness of each repertoire was evaluated using RTK rarefaction, the Chao1 estimator, and Recon v2.1 estimates of unobserved clonotypes. OLGA was used to compute generation probabilities for all TCRbeta clonotypes that the gDNA method yielded from a handful of donors. TCRdb provides this immuneACCESS table in a form limited to in-frame rearrangements. Some clones are lacking; in checked studies, under half of them reflect an unresolved V gene, and why the rest are absent is not known. Clonal size and the V and J genes are those of that table, whereas D and trimming came from the DNA. The sample table records about 980,000 clones; approximately 80% of these occur just once. The ten largest clonotypes hold about 1.5% of the sample.

Healthy HIV-negative adults with no recently reported acute infections or vaccinations were included as donors. Every donor was a Caucasian adult residing in Nashville, Tennessee, USA. CD4+ T cells were enriched by magnetic negative selection; naive cells were then positively selected on CD45RA, and the negative fraction formed the memory subset. After blood collection by leukapheresis, PBMCs were isolated using Ficoll-Histopaque density gradient centrifugation and then cryopreserved in the vapor phase of liquid nitrogen. Analytical flow cytometry was used to check the purity and quantity of each magnetically sorted T cell population. Each sorted fraction had its genomic DNA isolated and then quantified by UV absorbance on a Nanodrop 2000c. A note on this clone: The clone's antigen remains unknown. No qualities accompany the bases; no much larger clone lies one base away.

The CDR3 contains 14 residues, cysteine and phenylalanine counted. Left in the record is the CDR3 DNA by itself, 42 bases read in frame from the first base. Taken from the germline V gene, the CDR1 and CDR2 loops are SGDLS and YYNGEE. V is clipped by 8 bases and J by 5 bases, and the sequence between their germline boundaries is 19 bases long. The sample consisted of memory CD4+ T cells sorted from blood. The sample's cell subset or site, from its label and the paper: CD45RA-negative fraction. The chain was built from TRBV9 and TRBJ1-1; there is no confident call for the D gene. The TCR sequence derives from a man aged 18 to 35 in good health. The CDR3 has the sequence CASQPGPSATEAFF. The sequenced DNA: TGTGCCAGTCAGCCGGGCCCAAGCGCGACTGAAGCTTTCTTT.